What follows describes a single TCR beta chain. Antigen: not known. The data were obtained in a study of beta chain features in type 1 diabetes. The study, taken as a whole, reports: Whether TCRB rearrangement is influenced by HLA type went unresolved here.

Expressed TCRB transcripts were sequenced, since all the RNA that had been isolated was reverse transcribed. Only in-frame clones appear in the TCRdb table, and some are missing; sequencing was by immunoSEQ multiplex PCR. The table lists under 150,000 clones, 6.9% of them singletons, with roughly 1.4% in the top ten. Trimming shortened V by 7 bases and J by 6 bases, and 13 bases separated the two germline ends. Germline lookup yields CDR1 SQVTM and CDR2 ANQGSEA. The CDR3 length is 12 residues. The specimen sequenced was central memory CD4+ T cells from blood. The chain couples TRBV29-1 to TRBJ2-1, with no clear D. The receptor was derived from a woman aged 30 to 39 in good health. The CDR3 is CSADKTSNEQFF. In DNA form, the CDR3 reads TGCAGCGCCGATAAAACCAGCAATGAGCAGTTCTTC.